This TCR beta chain was sequenced during a study of T cells in Graves' hyperthyroidism and ophthalmopathy. Overall study findings and caveats: Before onset, ophthalmopathy was predicted by the model a median around 6 months earlier.

Fresh peripheral blood, approximately 9.1 ml, was the source of the PBMCs. At least ten counts were recorded for this clonotype. Antigen specificity is unknown. The V gene's germline CDR1 is MNHEY and CDR2 SVGAGI. The length of the CDR3 is 15 residues. V lost 0 bases and J lost 3, with 9 bases in between. Template material for amplifying TCR beta CDR3 regions consisted of RNA transcripts. First-round RT-PCR of the TCR CDR3 relied on the HTBI primer set. TCRdb re-analysed the multiplex PCR reads in MiXCR, keeping a single row per CDR3 protein. Among hundreds of thousands of distinct CDR3 sequences, over 12% were seen once, and the ten largest hold roughly 13%.

The specimen sequenced was blood. The receptor was isolated from a man aged 18 to 30 with Graves' ophthalmopathy. The V call is TRBV6-5, the J call TRBJ1-5; D not resolved. The CDR3 sequence is CASSYSGVTNQPQHF. The DNA of the CDR3 is TGTGCCAGCAGTTACTCCGGGGTTACCAATCAGCCCCAGCATTTT.